The sequence of this T cell receptor (beta chain) was determined in a study of response to subunit inactivated influenza vaccine. On this clonotype itself: Its antigen remains unknown.

TCRdb used MiXCR to reprocess the RT-PCR reads, holding one entry per CDR3 protein. The sample shows approximately 520,000 distinct CDR3 sequences, roughly 25% of them seen only once. CDR1 is MNHNS, CDR2 SASEGT, per germline. The CDR3 contains 14 residues. V was shortened by 3 bases and J by 1 base, with 9 bases between the two germline ends. Overall study results and limits: T cells newly recruited by each seasonal influenza vaccination are few, the authors suggested.

The sequences come from CD4+ T cells sorted from PBMCs, collected more than 4 days after vaccination. V and J are TRBV6-1 and TRBJ1-1; TRBD1 is a possible D gene (5 bases). This TCR derives from a man in his fifties who received an inactivated influenza vaccine. CDR3 sequence reads: CASSDRGTNTEAFF. The DNA of the CDR3 is TGTGCCAGCAGTGATCGGGGCACGAACACTGAAGCTTTCTTT.